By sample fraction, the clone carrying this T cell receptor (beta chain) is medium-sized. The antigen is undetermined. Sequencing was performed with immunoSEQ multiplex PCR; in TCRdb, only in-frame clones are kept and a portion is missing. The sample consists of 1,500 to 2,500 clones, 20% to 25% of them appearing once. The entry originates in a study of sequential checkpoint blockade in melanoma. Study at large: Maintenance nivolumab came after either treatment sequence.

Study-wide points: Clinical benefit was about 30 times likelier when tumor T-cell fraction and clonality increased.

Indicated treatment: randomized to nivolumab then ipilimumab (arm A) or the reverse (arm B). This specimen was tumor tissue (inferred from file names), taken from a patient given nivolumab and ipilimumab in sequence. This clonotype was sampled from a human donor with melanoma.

The CDR3 DNA sequence: TGTGCCAGCAGCGCAGCGGGAGGGCAACCGGCCTATGGCTACACCTTC. Its protein product is CASSAAGGQPAYGYTF. This chain connects TRBV11-3 to TRBJ1-2; D is undetermined. CDR1 and CDR2 from the germline V gene are SGHNT and YENEEA. The CDR3 is 16 amino acids. Trimming took 5 bases from V and 4 from J, leaving 20 bases between them.